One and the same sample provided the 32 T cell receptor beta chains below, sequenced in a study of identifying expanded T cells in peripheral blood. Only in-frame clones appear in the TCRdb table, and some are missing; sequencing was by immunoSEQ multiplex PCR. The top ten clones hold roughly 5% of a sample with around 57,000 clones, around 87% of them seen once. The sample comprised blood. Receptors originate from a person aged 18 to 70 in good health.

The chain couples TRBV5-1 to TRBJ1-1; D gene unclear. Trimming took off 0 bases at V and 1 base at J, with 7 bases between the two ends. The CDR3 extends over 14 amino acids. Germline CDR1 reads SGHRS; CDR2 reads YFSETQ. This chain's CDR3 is CASSLEVANTEAFF. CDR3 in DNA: TGCGCCAGCAGCTTGGAGGTTGCGAACACTGAAGCTTTCTTT.

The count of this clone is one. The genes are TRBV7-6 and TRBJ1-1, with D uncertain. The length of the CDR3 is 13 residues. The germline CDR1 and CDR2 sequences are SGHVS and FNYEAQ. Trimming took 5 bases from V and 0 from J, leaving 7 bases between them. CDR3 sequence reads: CASSRGLNTEAFF. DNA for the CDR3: TGTGCCAGCAGCAGAGGACTGAACACTGAAGCTTTCTTT.

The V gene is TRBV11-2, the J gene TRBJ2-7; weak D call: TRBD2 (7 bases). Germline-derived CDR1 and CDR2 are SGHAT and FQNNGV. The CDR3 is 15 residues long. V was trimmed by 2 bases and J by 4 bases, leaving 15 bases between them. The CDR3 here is CASSLTAGAPYEQYF. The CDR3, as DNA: TGTGCCAGCAGCTTAACTGCGGGGGCCCCATACGAGCAGTACTTC. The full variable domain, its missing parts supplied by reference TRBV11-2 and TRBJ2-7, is EAGVAQSPRYKIIEKRQSVAFWCNPISGHATLYWYQQILGQGPKLLIQFQNNGVVDDSQLPKDRFSAERLKGVDSTLKIQPAKLEDSAVYLCASSLTAGAPYEQYFGPGTRLTVT.

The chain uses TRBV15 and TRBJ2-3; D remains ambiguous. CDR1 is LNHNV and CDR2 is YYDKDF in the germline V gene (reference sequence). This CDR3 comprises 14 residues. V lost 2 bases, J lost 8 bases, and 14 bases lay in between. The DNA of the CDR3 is TGTGCCACCAGCAGAATAGCTAGTGAAGGTACGCAGTATTTT. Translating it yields CATSRIASEGTQYF. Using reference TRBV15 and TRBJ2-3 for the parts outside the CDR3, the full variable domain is DAMVIQNPRYQVTQFGKPVTLSCSQTLNHNVMYWYQQKSSQAPKLLFHYYDKDFNNEADTPDNFQSRRPNTSFCFLDIRSPGLGDTAMYLCATSRIASEGTQYFGPGTRLTVL.

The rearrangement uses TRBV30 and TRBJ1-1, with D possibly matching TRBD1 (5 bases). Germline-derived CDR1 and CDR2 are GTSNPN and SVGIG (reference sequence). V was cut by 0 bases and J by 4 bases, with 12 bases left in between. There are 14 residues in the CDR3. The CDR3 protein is CAWSVYRGFTEAFF. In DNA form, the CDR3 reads TGTGCCTGGAGTGTCTATAGGGGCTTCACTGAAGCTTTCTTT.

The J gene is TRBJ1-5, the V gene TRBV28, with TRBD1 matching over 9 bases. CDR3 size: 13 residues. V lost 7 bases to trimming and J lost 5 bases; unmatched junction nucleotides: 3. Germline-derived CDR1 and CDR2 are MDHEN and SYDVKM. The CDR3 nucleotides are TGTGCCAGCACCCGGGACAGGGATCAGCCCCAGCATTTT. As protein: CASTRDRDQPQHF. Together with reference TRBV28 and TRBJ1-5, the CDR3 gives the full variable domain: DVKVTQSSRYLVKRTGEKVFLECVQDMDHENMFWYRQDPGLGLRLIYFSYDVKMKEKGDIPEGYSVSREKKERFSLILESASTNQTSMYLCASTRDRDQPQHFGDGTRLSIL.

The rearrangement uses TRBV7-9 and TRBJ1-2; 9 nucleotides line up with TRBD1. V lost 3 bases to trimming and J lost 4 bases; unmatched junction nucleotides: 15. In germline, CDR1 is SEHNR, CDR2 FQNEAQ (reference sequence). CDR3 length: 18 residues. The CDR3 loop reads CASSFTPSRQGVSYGYTF. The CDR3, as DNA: TGTGCCAGCAGCTTCACCCCCTCCAGACAGGGGGTATCCTATGGCTACACCTTC.

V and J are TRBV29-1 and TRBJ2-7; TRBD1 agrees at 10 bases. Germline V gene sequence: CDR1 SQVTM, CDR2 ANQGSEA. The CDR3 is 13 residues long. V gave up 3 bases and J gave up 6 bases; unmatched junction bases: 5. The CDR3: CSVDDWDRGEQYF. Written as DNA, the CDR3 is TGCAGCGTTGATGATTGGGACAGGGGCGAGCAGTACTTC.

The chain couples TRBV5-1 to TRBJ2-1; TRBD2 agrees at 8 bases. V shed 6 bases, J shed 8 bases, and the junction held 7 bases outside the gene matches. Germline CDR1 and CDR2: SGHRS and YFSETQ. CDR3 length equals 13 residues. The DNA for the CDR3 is TGCGCCAGCACCGATGTCGGGAGGGATGAGCAGTTCTTC. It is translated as CASTDVGRDEQFF.

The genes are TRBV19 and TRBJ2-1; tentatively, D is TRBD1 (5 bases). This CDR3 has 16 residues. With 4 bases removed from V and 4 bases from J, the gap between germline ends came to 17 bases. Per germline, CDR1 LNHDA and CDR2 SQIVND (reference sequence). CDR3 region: CASSKNNPQGYNEQFF. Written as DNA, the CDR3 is TGTGCCAGTAGTAAGAATAATCCCCAGGGTTACAATGAGCAGTTCTTC.

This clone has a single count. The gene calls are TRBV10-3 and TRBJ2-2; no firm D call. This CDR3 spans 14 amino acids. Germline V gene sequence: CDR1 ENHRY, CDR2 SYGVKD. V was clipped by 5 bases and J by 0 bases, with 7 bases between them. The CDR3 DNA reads TGTGCCATCAGTACTACCTCGAACACCGGGGAGCTGTTTTTT. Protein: CAISTTSNTGELFF.

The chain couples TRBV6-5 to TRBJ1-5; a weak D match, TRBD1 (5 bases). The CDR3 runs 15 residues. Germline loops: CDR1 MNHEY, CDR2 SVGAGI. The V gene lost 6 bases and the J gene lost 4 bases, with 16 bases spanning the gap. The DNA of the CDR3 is TGTGCCAGCAGACTCGACAGCAGTGGGAATCAGCCCCAGCATTTT. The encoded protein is CASRLDSSGNQPQHF.

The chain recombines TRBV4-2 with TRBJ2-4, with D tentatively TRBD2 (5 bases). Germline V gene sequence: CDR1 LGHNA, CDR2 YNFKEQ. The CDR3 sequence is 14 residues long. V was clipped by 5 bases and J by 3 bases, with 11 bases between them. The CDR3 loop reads CASSGGLDKNIQYF. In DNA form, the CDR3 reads TGTGCCAGCAGCGGAGGTTTAGACAAAAACATTCAGTACTTC.

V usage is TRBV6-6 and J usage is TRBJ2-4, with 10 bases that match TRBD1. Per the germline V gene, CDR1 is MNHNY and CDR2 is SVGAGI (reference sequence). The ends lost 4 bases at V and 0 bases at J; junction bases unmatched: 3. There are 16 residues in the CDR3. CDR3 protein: CASSSDRGRAKNIQYF. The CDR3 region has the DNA TGTGCCAGCAGTTCTGACAGGGGGCGAGCCAAAAACATTCAGTACTTC.

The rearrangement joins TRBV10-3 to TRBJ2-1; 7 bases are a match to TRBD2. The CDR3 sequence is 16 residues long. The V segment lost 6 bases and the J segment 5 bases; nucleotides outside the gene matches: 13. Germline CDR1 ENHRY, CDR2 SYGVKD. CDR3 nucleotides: TGTGCCATCAGAGAGGATGGCGGGAGTGGGCACAATGAGCAGTTCTTC. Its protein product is CAIREDGGSGHNEQFF.

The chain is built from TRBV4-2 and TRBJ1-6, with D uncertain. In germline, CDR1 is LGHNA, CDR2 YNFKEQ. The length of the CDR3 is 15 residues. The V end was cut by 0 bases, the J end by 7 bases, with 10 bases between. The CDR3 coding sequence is TGTGCCAGCAGCCAAGATCTACTGGGGAATTCACCCCTCCACTTT. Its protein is CASSQDLLGNSPLHF.

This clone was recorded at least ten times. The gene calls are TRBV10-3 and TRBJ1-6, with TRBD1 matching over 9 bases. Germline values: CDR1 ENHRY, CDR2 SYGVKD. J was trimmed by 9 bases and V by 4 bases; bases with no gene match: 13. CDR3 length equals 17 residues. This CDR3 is CAISVSGTGNNRSPLHF. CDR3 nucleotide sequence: TGTGCCATCAGTGTATCCGGGACAGGGAATAACCGTTCACCCCTCCACTTT.

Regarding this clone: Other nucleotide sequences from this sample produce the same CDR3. This CDR3 is CASSQDEGSTGELFF. Here the CDR3 DNA reads TGTGCCAGCAGCCAAGACGAGGGTAGCACCGGGGAGCTGTTTTTT. The chain employs TRBV4-2 and TRBJ2-2; weak D call: TRBD2 (5 bases). The CDR3 is 15 amino acids. Germline CDR1 is LGHNA and CDR2 is YNFKEQ. Trimming stripped 0 bases from V and 4 bases from J, with 9 bases between.

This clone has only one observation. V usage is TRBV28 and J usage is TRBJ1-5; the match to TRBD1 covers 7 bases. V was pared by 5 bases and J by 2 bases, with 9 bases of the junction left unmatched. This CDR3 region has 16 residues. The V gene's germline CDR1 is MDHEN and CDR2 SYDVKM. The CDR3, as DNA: TGTGCCAGCAGTCCACAGGGGAATTCGCGCAATCAGCCCCAGCATTTT. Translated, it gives CASSPQGNSRNQPQHF.

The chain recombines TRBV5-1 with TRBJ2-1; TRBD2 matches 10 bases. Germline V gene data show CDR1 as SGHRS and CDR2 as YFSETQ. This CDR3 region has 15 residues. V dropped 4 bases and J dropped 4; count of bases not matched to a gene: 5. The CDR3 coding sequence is TGCGCCAGCAGCCCTAGCGGGAGTGGATACAATGAGCAGTTCTTC. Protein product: CASSPSGSGYNEQFF.

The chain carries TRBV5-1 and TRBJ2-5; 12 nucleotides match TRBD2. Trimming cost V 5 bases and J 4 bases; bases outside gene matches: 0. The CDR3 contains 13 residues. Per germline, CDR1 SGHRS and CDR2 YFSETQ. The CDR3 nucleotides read TGCGCCAGCAGACTAGCGGGGGGAGAGACCCAGTACTTC. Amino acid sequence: CASRLAGGETQYF.

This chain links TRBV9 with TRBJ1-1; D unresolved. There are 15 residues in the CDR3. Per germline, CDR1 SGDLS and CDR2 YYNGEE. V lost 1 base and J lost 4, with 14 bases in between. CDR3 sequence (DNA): TGTGCCAGCAGCGTAATCGGCGGGGTAGGCACTGAAGCTTTCTTT. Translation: CASSVIGGVGTEAFF.

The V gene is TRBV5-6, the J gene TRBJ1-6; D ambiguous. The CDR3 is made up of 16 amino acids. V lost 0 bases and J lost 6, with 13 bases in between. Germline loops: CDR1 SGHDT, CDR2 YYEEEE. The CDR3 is CASSLVSQEVNSPLHF. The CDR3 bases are TGTGCCAGCAGCTTGGTTTCCCAAGAGGTTAATTCACCCCTCCACTTT.

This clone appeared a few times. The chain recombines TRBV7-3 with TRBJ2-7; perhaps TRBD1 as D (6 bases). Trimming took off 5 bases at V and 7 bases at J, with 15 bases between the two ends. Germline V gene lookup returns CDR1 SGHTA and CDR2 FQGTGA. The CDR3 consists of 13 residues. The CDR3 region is CASSLGQGREQYF. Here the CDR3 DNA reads TGTGCCAGCAGCCTAGGGCAGGGGCGGGAGCAGTACTTC.

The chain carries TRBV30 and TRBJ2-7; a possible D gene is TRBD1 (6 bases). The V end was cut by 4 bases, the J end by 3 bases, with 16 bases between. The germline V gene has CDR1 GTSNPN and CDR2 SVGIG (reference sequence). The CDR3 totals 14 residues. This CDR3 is CAWNPDRLFYEQYF. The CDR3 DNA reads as TGTGCCTGGAATCCCGACAGGTTGTTCTACGAGCAGTACTTC.

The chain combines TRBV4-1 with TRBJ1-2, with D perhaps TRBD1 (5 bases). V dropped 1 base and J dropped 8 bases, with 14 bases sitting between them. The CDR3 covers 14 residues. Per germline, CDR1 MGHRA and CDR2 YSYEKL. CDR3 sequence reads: CASSQVGNNRGYTF. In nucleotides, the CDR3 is TGCGCCAGCAGCCAAGTTGGAAATAACAGGGGCTACACCTTC.

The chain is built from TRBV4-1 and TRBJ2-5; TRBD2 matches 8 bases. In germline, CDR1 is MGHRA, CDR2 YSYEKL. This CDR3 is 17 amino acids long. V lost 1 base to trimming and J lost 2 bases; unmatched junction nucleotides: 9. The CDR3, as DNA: TGCGCCAGCAGCCAAGGGTTCGGAGCGGGGGCTCAAGAGACCCAGTACTTC. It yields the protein CASSQGFGAGAQETQYF.

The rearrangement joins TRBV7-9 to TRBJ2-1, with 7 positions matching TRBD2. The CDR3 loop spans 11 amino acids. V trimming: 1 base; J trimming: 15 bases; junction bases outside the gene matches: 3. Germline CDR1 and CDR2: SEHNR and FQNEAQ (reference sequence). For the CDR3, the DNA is TGTGCCAGCAGCTTAGAGCGGGGCTCGTTCTTC. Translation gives CASSLERGSFF.

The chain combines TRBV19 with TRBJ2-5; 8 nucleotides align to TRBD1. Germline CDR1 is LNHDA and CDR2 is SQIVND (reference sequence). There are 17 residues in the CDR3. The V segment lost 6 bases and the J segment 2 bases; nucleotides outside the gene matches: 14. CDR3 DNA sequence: TGTGCCAGTAGCGCAAGAACAGGGGGAAACCCTCAAGAGACCCAGTACTTC. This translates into CASSARTGGNPQETQYF.

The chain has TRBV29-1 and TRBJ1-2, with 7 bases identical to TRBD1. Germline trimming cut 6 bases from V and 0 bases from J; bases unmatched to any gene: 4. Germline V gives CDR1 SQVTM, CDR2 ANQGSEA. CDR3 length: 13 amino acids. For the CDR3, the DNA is TGCAGCGTCCCAGGGGGTCCTAACTATGGCTACACCTTC. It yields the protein CSVPGGPNYGYTF.

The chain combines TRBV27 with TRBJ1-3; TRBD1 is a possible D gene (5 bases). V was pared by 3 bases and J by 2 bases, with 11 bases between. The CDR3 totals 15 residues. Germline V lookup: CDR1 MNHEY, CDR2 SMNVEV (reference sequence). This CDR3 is CASSFSGRAGNTIYF. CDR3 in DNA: TGTGCCAGCAGTTTCTCAGGGCGGGCTGGAAACACCATATATTTT.

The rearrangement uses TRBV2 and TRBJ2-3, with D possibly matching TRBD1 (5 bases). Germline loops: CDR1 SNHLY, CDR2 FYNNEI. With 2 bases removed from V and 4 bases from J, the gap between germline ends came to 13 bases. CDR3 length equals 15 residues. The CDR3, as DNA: TGTGCCAGCAGTGAATTGGGCAGGGTAGCAGATACGCAGTATTTT. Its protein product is CASSELGRVADTQYF. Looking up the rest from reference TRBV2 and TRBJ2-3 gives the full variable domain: EPEVTQTPSHQVTQMGQEVILRCVPISNHLYFYWYRQILGQKVEFLVSFYNNEISEKSEIFDDQFSVERPDGSNFTLKIRSTKLEDSAMYFCASSELGRVADTQYFGPGTRLTVL.